One and the same sample provided the 17 T cell receptor beta chains below, sequenced in a study of blood T cell repertoires in COVID-19 (dated by TCRdb to the early 2020s). Library construction relied on the immunoSEQ multiplex PCR assay. Sourced from immuneACCESS, this table was stored by TCRdb with only in-frame sequences that have V and J called. A share of the clones is absent; for the studies checked, an unresolved V gene accounts for under half, and the remainder has no known explanation. The sample table contains just over 60,000 clones; only one count was recorded for around 83% of them. The ten largest clones add up to roughly a fifth of the sample. Sequencing input: peripheral blood. These receptors were taken from a young man with COVID-19, enrolled during active disease.

This chain joins TRBV4-1 and TRBJ2-5; TRBD1 agrees at 9 bases. The germline gives CDR1 MGHRA, CDR2 YSYEKL. This CDR3 spans 17 amino acids. The J segment lost 5 bases and the V segment lost 3 bases, leaving 13 bases of the junction unmatched. CDR3 residues: CASSQSGRGQGVETQYF. In DNA, the CDR3 is TGCGCCAGCAGCCAGTCTGGAAGGGGACAGGGAGTGGAGACCCAGTACTTC.

The V call is TRBV7-3, the J call TRBJ2-2, with 11 bases aligning to TRBD1. The CDR3 covers 15 residues. Looked up from germline, CDR1 is SGHTA and CDR2 is FQGTGA. Germline trimming cut 5 bases from V and 3 bases from J; bases unmatched to any gene: 2. The CDR3 protein is CASSRTGGYTGELFF. The CDR3 nucleotides read TGTGCCAGCAGCCGGACAGGGGGCTACACCGGGGAGCTGTTTTTT.

This chain connects TRBV3-1 (or the pseudogene TRBV3-2) to TRBJ2-3, with TRBD1 as a possible D gene (5 bases). Germline CDR1 and CDR2: LGHDT and YNNKEL (reference sequence). This CDR3 is 13 amino acids long. Trimming removed 2 bases at V and 6 bases at J, with 9 bases between. CDR3 protein: CASSQNPGDTQYF. The CDR3 DNA sequence: TGTGCCAGCAGCCAAAACCCAGGGGATACGCAGTATTTT.

The chain carries TRBV28 and TRBJ2-7; 10 nucleotides agree with TRBD1. Germline V gene data show CDR1 as MDHEN and CDR2 as SYDVKM. V was pared by 3 bases and J by 2 bases, with 4 bases of the junction left unmatched. The CDR3 extends over 15 amino acids. The CDR3 is CASSLDRGYPYEQYF. In DNA, the CDR3 is TGTGCCAGCAGTTTGGACAGGGGGTACCCCTACGAGCAGTACTTC. The complete variable domain, with remaining parts taken from reference TRBV28 and TRBJ2-7, reads DVKVTQSSRYLVKRTGEKVFLECVQDMDHENMFWYRQDPGLGLRLIYFSYDVKMKEKGDIPEGYSVSREKKERFSLILESASTNQTSMYLCASSLDRGYPYEQYFGPGTRLTVT.

This chain uses TRBV7-2 with TRBJ1-3; a weak D match, TRBD1 (5 bases). Trimming left V 6 bases short and J 3 bases short, with 27 bases between. Germline V gives CDR1 SGHTA, CDR2 FQGNSA. The CDR3 is 19 amino acids. The chain's CDR3 is CASRDQGEQMGQGGNTIYF. CDR3 DNA sequence: TGTGCCAGCAGAGACCAAGGGGAACAAATGGGGCAAGGTGGAAACACCATATATTTT. The full variable domain, rest sourced from reference TRBV7-2 and TRBJ1-3, is GAGVSQSPSNKVTEKGKDVELRCDPISGHTALYWYRQSLGQGLEFLIYFQGNSAPDKSGLPSDRFSAERTGGSVSTLTIQRTQQEDSAVYLCASRDQGEQMGQGGNTIYFGEGSWLTVV.

The chain has TRBV3-1 (or the pseudogene TRBV3-2) and TRBJ2-3; D unclear. This CDR3 has 14 amino acids. Germline V lookup: CDR1 LGHDT, CDR2 YNNKEL (reference sequence). Trimming took 1 base from V and 0 from J, leaving 5 bases between them. The CDR3 bases are TGTGCCAGCAGCCAAGGTACTAGCACAGATACGCAGTATTTT. It encodes CASSQGTSTDTQYF.

This rearrangement joins TRBV9 to TRBJ2-1; 7 bases map to TRBD2. J gave up 8 bases and V 0 bases, and 8 bases lay outside the gene matches. CDR3 length: 15 residues. Germline lookup yields CDR1 SGDLS and CDR2 YYNGEE. CDR3 protein: CASSVGAGMGDEQFF. The CDR3 DNA reads TGTGCCAGCAGCGTAGGAGCGGGAATGGGTGATGAGCAGTTCTTC.

This clone has only one observation. The chain employs TRBV3-1 (or the pseudogene TRBV3-2) and TRBJ1-6; D unclear. Per the germline V gene, CDR1 is LGHDT and CDR2 is YNNKEL (reference sequence). Trimming cost V 0 bases and J 10 bases, with 4 bases left between them. This CDR3 has 12 residues. The chain's CDR3 is CASSQERSPLHF. CDR3 coding DNA: TGTGCCAGCAGCCAAGAGCGGTCACCCCTCCACTTT.

The rearrangement links TRBV28 to TRBJ2-5, with 7 bases matching TRBD1. With 3 bases clipped from V and 5 bases from J, the junction kept 6 bases outside the gene matches. The germline CDR1 and CDR2 sequences are MDHEN and SYDVKM. The CDR3 is 14 residues long. The CDR3 region has the DNA TGTGCCAGCAGTTTCTCCACAGGGGTGGAGACCCAGTACTTC. It codes for CASSFSTGVETQYF.

The chain recombines TRBV27 with TRBJ2-7; D is uncertain. The CDR3 length is 14 residues. Trimming pared 3 bases from V and 2 bases from J, leaving 11 bases between. Germline CDR1 reads MNHEY; CDR2 reads SMNVEV (reference sequence). The CDR3 coding sequence is TGTGCCAGCAGTTTGGAGAGGTCCCCCTACGAGCAGTACTTC. This gives the protein CASSLERSPYEQYF.

The V gene is TRBV23-1, the J gene TRBJ2-7, with 7 bases fitting TRBD1. TRBV23-1 is noted as an ORF with a role that remains uncertain. Unmatched junction bases numbered 0, after V lost 0 bases and J lost 1 base. The CDR3 runs 14 residues. CDR3 coding DNA: TGCGCCAGCAGTCAATCCAGGGGGTCCTACGAGCAGTACTTC. Translated, it gives CASSQSRGSYEQYF.

The chain has TRBV7-9 and TRBJ1-5; tentatively, D is TRBD1 (5 bases). Trimming stripped 0 bases from V and 1 base from J, with 10 bases between. The germline V gene has CDR1 SEHNR and CDR2 FQNEAQ (reference sequence). The CDR3 covers 16 residues. CDR3 sequence reads: CASSLAGAGSNQPQHF. DNA of the CDR3: TGTGCCAGCAGCTTAGCAGGGGCAGGCAGCAATCAGCCCCAGCATTTT.

The V call is TRBV5-8, the J call TRBJ1-1; weak D call: TRBD1 (5 bases). The CDR3 contains 14 residues. CDR1 and CDR2 from the germline V gene are SGHTS and YDEGEE. V lost 0 bases, J lost 7 bases, and 13 bases lay in between. CDR3 bases: TGTGCCAGCAGCTTGGTGGGGCTGCCTCATGAAGCTTTCTTT. Translated: CASSLVGLPHEAFF.

V is TRBV6-5 and J is TRBJ2-4; D remains ambiguous. Germline-derived CDR1 and CDR2 are MNHEY and SVGAGI. The CDR3 consists of 11 residues. Trimming took 5 bases from V and 4 from J, leaving 3 bases between them. As DNA, the CDR3 is TGTGCCAGCAGTCTAAAAAACATTCAGTACTTC. It is translated as CASSLKNIQYF.

The J gene is TRBJ2-3, the V gene TRBV10-3; perhaps TRBD2 as D (6 bases). Germline values: CDR1 ENHRY, CDR2 SYGVKD. The CDR3 is 16 residues long. Trimming pared 3 bases from V and 2 bases from J, leaving 15 bases between. The CDR3 spells CAISDTTSRTTDTQYF. The CDR3 DNA follows: TGTGCCATCAGTGATACAACTAGCAGGACCACAGATACGCAGTATTTT.

This clone is a singleton in its sample. This chain links TRBV6-5 with TRBJ1-4; D possibly corresponds to TRBD1 (5 bases). There are 14 residues in the CDR3. Trimming removed 10 bases from V and 15 bases from J, with 27 bases in between. Germline V gene lookup returns CDR1 MNHEY and CDR2 SVGAGI. The CDR3 spells CATRTQSLRGAVFF. The CDR3 bases are TGTGCCACCCGGACACAATCTCTTCGTGGCGCGGTGTTTTTT.

The CDR3 DNA sequence: TGTGCCAGCAGGGATTTAGCAGGGACAGGGACCCGAGGGAGCAATCAGCCCCAGCATTTT. The encoded protein is CASRDLAGTGTRGSNQPQHF. The rearrangement joins TRBV27 to TRBJ1-5; 9 bases match TRBD1. This CDR3 has 20 amino acids. The germline V gene encodes CDR1 MNHEY and CDR2 SMNVEV (reference sequence). The trim removed 6 bases at V and 1 base at J, leaving 19 bases unmatched.